This T cell receptor beta chain was obtained from a study of regulatory T cells in long-lasting Graves disease. Study conclusions and caveats: Persistent Graves' patients showed less TCR diversity than newly diagnosed ones.

This clonotype rates as medium-sized. The antigen remains undetermined. Time point of the sample: newly diagnosed GD, antithyroid drugs for less than 3 months. PBMC RNA served as the TCR library source. Construction of TCR beta libraries relied on iRepertoire HTBI primers and on Arm-PCR targeting CDR3 regions. In TCRdb, the multiplex PCR reads were re-called with MiXCR into one record per CDR3 protein. The sample consists of 200,000 to 250,000 distinct CDR3 sequences, around 16% of them appearing once. Trimming took off 9 bases at V and 7 bases at J, with 15 bases between the two ends. The germline V gene has CDR1 LNHDA and CDR2 SQIVND (reference sequence). The CDR3 contains 13 residues.

Sample: peripheral blood mononuclear cells (PBMCs), taken at new diagnosis, from a patient treated with antithyroid drugs. The TCR was taken from a female donor with Graves disease. The V call is TRBV19, the J call TRBJ2-2, with D unresolved. CDR3 loop: CASSFGNNGELFF. The DNA of the CDR3 is TGTGCCAGCAGTTTCGGTAATAACGGGGAGCTGTTTTTT.